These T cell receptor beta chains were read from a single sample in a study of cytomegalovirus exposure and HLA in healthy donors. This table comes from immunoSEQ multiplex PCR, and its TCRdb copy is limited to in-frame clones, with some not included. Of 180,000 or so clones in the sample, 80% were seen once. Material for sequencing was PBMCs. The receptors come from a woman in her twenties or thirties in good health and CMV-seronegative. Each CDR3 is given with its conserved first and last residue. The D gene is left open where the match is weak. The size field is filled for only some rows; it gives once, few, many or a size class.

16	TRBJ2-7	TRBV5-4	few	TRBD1	TGTGCCAGCAGCTTGCCCCCGGGACAGGGCTCCTACGAGCAGTACTTC	CASSLPPGQGSYEQYF
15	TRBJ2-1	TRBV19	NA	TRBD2	TGTGCCAGTAGTATGAGACTAGCGGCCTACAATGAGCAGTTCTTC	CASSMRLAAYNEQFF
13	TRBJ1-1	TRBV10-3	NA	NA	TGTGCCATCACGCCAGAGGGAGAAGGTGAAGCTTTCTTT	CAITPEGEGEAFF
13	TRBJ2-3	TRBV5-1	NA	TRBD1	TGCGCCAGCAGCCTAGACAGGGAAGATACGCAGTATTTT	CASSLDREDTQYF
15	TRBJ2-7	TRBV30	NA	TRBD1	TGTGCCTGGAGTGTCGGGACAGCGAACTCCTACGAGCAGTACTTC	CAWSVGTANSYEQYF
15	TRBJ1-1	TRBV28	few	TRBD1	TGTGCCAGCAGTTTACCGGGACAGCTGAACACTGAAGCTTTCTTT	CASSLPGQLNTEAFF
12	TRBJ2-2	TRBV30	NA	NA	TGTGCTTACTCGTCGAACACCGGGGAGCTGTTTTTT	CAYSSNTGELFF
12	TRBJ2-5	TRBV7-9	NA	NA	TGTGCCAGCGTGGCGGCGGAGGAGACCCAGTACTTC	CASVAAEETQYF
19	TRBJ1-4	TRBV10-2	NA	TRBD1	TGCGCCAGCTCCCCGTGGACAGGGGGCTCTGGAAAGGTGTCTGAAAAACTGTTTTTT	CASSPWTGGSGKVSEKLFF
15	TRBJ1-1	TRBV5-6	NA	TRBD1	TGTGCCAGCAGGCATCAGGGACAGGGGGGCACTGAAGCTTTCTTT	CASRHQGQGGTEAFF
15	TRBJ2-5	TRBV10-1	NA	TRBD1	TGCGCCAGCAGTTTGGACAGGGGTTATCAAGAGACCCAGTACTTC	CASSLDRGYQETQYF
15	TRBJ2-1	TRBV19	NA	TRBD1	TGTGCCAGTACATCCCAAGGGGGCACGAGCGAACAGCAGTTCTTC	CASTSQGGTSEQQFF
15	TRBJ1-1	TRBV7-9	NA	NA	TGTGCCAGCAGCCCCGTTAGTACCATGAACACTGAAGCTTTCTTT	CASSPVSTMNTEAFF
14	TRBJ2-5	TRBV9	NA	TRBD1	TGTGCCAGCAGCGTAAACAGGGGGCTAGAGACCCAGTACTTC	CASSVNRGLETQYF
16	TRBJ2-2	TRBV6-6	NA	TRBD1	TGTGCCAGCAGCCTACCTCGGACAGGTCTAACCGGGGAGCTGTTTTTT	CASSLPRTGLTGELFF
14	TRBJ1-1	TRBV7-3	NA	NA	TGTGCCAGCAGCCTAAGGGGGGGGTACACTGAAGCTTTCTTT	CASSLRGGYTEAFF
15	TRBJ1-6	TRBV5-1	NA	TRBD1	TGCGCCAGCAGACAGTCGACAGGGGATAATTCACCCCTCCACTTT	CASRQSTGDNSPLHF
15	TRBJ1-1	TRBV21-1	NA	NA	TGTGCCAGCAGCAACCAGGCAGGGGCGAACACTGAAGCTTTCTTT	CASSNQAGANTEAFF
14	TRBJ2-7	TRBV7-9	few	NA	TGTGCCAGCAGCTTCCCCCCTAACCGCTACGAGCAGTACTTC	CASSFPPNRYEQYF
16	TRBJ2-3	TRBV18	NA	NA	TGTGCCAGCTCACCCATTAGTGGGGGAGGAACAGATACGCAGTATTTT	CASSPISGGGTDTQYF
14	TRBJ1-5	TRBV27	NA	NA	TGTGCCAGCAGGTTGGGGGGGGGCAATCAGCCCCAGCATTTT	CASRLGGGNQPQHF
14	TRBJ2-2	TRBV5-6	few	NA	TGTGCCAGCAGGACAGGGGAGGGGGCCGGGGAGCTGTTTTTT	CASRTGEGAGELFF
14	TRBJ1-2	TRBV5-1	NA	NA	TGCGCCAGCAGCTTGGCCGGCCAGGGGTCTGGCTACACCTTC	CASSLAGQGSGYTF
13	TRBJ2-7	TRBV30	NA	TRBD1	TGTGCCTCGAGTACCGGGACAGCCTACGAGCAGTACTTC	CASSTGTAYEQYF
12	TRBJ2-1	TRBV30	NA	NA	TGTGCCTGGAGTGGGGGGGGGCCCGAGCAGTTCTTC	CAWSGGGPEQFF
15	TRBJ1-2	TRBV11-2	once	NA	TGTGCCAGCAGCTTATGGGGCAGGGGTCTTAATGGCTACACCTTC	CASSLWGRGLNGYTF
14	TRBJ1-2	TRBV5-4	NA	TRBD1	TGTGCCAGCAGCGCACCGGGACAGGTGGGGGGCTACACCTTC	CASSAPGQVGGYTF
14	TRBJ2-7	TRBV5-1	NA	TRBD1	TGCGCCAGCAGCTCCCAGGGACAGGGGCGCGAGCAGTACTTC	CASSSQGQGREQYF
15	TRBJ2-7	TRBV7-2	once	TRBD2	TGTGCCAGCTCGGGACGGGGGGGTAGCTCCTACGAGCAGTACTTC	CASSGRGGSSYEQYF
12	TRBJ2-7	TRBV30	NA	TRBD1	TGTGCCTGGAGCGGACAGGTCGGCGAGCAGTACTTC	CAWSGQVGEQYF
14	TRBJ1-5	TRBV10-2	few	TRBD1	TGCGCCAGCAGTGTTACAGGGGCGAATCAGCCCCAGCATTTT	CASSVTGANQPQHF
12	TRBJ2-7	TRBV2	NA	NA	TGTGCCAGCCGGAGGGCTTCGGAGGAGCAGTACTTC	CASRRASEEQYF
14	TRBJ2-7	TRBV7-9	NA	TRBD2	TGTGCCAGCAGCTCGGGGGGAATTTCCTACGAGCAGTACTTC	CASSSGGISYEQYF
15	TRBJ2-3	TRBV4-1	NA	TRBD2	TGCGCCAGCAGCCAAGGGGGACTAGCATTTGATACGCAGTATTTT	CASSQGGLAFDTQYF
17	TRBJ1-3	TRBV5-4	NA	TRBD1	TGTGCCAGCAGCGCTTACCTGGGACAGGCCTCTGGAAACACCATATATTTT	CASSAYLGQASGNTIYF
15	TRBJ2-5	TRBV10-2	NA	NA	TGCGCCAGCGGAGGAAGGACCTTACTCCAAGAGACCCAGTACTTC	CASGGRTLLQETQYF
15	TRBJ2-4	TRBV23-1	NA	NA	TGCGCCAGCAGCCCCGGAGGTGGGGCCAAAAACATTCAGTACTTC	CASSPGGGAKNIQYF
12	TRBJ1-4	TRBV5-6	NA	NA	TGTGCCAGCAGCTCGTACATGGAAAAACTGTTTTTT	CASSSYMEKLFF
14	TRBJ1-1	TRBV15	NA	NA	TGTGCCACCAGCAGAGATCCCCTTGGGACAGAAGCTTTCTTT	CATSRDPLGTEAFF
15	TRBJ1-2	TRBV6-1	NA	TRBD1	TGTGCCAGCAGTGAAGGGACAGGGGGCAACTATGGCTACACCTTC	CASSEGTGGNYGYTF
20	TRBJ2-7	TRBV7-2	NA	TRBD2	TGTGCCAGCAGCTTAGCGCAGACTAGCGGGGGGGCCTCGGGAGGCTACGAGCAGTACTTC	CASSLAQTSGGASGGYEQYF
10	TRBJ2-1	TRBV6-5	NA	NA	TGTGCCACCAGCCAGACTAGGAAATTCTTC	CATSQTRKFF
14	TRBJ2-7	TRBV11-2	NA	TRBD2	TGTGCCAGCAGCTTAGTTAGGGGAGGGTACGAGCAGTACTTC	CASSLVRGGYEQYF
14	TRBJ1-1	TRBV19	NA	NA	TGTGCCAGTAGTATGAGGAGGGGAGGCACTGAAGCTTTCTTT	CASSMRRGGTEAFF
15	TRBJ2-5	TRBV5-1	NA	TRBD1	TGCGCCAGCAGCTTGGCGGGACAGGGCCAAGAGACCCAGTACTTC	CASSLAGQGQETQYF
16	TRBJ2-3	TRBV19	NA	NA	TGTGCCAGTAGTATAGGGGCAGGCCTGACCACAGATACGCAGTATTTT	CASSIGAGLTTDTQYF
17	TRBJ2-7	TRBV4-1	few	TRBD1	TGCGCCAGCAGCCGAGAAGCCGGGACAGGGATCTTCTACGAGCAGTACTTC	CASSREAGTGIFYEQYF
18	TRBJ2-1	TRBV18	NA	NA	TGTGCCAGCTCACAATCTTCGGTTCAGGGTCTTGGTGGCAATGAGCAGTTCTTC	CASSQSSVQGLGGNEQFF
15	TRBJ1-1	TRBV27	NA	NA	TGTGCCAGCAGTTTAGGCGCGGGTGGGAACACTGAAGCTTTCTTT	CASSLGAGGNTEAFF
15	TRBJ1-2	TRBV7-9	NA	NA	TGTGCCAGCAGTCCCACAGGGACAACTAACTATGGCTACACCTTC	CASSPTGTTNYGYTF
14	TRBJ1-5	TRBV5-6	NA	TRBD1	TGTGCCAGCAGCTTCGACAGGGAGAGTCAGCCCCAGCATTTT	CASSFDRESQPQHF
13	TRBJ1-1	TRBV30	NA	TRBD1	TGTGCCTGGACTCCCTACAGGGGTTCTGAAGCTTTCTTT	CAWTPYRGSEAFF
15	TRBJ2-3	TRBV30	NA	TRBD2	TGTGCCTGGACCGCGGGACTAGACGGCACAGATACGCAGTATTTT	CAWTAGLDGTDTQYF
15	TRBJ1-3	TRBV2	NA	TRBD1	TGTGCCAGCAGTGGGGGACAGGCGTCTGAAAACACCATATATTTT	CASSGGQASENTIYF
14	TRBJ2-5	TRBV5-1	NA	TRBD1	TGCGCCAGCAGCTCTACAGGGGTGGGGGAGACCCAGTACTTC	CASSSTGVGETQYF
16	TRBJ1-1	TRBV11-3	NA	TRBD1	TGTGCCAGCAGCACCGGGACAGGGGGAGGAGAGACTGAAGCTTTCTTT	CASSTGTGGGETEAFF
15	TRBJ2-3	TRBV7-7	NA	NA	TGTGCCAGCAGCTTAGAACCGGGAAGCACAGATACGCAGTATTTT	CASSLEPGSTDTQYF
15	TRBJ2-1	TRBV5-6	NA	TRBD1	TGTGCCAGCAGCGAAGACAGGGGGCTCCTGAATGAGCAGTTCTTC	CASSEDRGLLNEQFF
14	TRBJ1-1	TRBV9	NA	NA	TGTGCCAGCAGCGTAGCAGGGTTGAACACTGAAGCTTTCTTT	CASSVAGLNTEAFF
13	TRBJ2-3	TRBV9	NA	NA	TGTGCCAGCAGTGCGACAGGCACAGATACGCAGTATTTT	CASSATGTDTQYF